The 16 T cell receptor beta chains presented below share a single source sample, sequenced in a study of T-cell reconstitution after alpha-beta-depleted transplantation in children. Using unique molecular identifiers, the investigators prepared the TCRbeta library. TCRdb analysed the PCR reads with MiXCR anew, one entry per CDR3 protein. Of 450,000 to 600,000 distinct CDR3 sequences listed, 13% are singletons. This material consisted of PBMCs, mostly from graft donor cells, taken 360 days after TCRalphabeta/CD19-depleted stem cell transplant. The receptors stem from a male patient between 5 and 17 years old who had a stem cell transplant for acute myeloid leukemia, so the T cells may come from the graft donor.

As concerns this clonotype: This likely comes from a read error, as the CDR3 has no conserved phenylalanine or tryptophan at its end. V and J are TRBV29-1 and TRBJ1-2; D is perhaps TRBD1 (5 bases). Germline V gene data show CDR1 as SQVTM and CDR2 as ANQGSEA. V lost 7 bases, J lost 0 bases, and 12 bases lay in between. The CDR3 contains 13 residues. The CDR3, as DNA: TGCAGCGGATGGGACGCCGCTAACTATGGCTACACCTAC. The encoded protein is CSGWDAANYGYTY.

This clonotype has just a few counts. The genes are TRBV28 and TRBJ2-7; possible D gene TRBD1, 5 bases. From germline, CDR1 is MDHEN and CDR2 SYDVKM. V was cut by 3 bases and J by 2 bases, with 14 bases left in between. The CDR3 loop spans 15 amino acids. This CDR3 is CASSLGSGIPYEQYF. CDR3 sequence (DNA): TGTGCCAGCAGTTTGGGGTCAGGGATACCCTACGAGCAGTACTTC.

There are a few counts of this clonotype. The DNA for the CDR3 is TGTGCCAGCAGTTCCGCGGACAGGGGGCGTAACGGGGAGCTGTTTTTT. Translated: CASSSADRGRNGELFF. The chain employs TRBV28 and TRBJ2-2; 11 bases align to TRBD1. The CDR3 has 16 amino acids. The V and J ends lost 4 bases and 7 bases, in that order; junction bases with no gene match: 8. CDR1 MDHEN and CDR2 SYDVKM come from the germline V gene.

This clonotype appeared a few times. The chain's CDR3 is CASSQWGLAGGYEQYF. The CDR3 DNA sequence: TGTGCCAGCAGCCAATGGGGACTAGCGGGAGGCTACGAGCAGTACTTC. This chain uses TRBV4-2 with TRBJ2-7; 15 nucleotides line up with TRBD2. Germline assignment: CDR1 LGHNA and CDR2 YNFKEQ. V lost 2 bases and J lost 3; bases outside the gene matches: 2. The CDR3 consists of 16 residues.

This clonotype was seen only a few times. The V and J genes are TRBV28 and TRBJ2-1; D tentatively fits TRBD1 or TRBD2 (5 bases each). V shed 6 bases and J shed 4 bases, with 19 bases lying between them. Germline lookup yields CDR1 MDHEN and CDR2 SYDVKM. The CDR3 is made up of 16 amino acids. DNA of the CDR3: TGTGCCAGCAGCCCCTCCTGGGACGGCTCGTACAATGAGCAGTTCTTC. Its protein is CASSPSWDGSYNEQFF.

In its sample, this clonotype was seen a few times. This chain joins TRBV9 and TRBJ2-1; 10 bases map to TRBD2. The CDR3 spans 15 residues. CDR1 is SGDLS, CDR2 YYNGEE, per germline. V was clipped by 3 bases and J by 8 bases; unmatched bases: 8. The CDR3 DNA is TGTGCCAGCAGCGGACCGGGACTAGCGTCTTATGAGCAGTTCTTC. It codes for CASSGPGLASYEQFF.

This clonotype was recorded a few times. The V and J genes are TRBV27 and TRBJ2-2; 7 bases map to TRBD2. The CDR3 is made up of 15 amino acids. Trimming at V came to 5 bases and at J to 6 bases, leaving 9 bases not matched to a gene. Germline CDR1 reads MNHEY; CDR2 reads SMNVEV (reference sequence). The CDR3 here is CASSPPTSIPGELFF. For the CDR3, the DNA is TGTGCCAGCAGTCCTCCGACTAGCATCCCCGGGGAGCTGTTTTTT.

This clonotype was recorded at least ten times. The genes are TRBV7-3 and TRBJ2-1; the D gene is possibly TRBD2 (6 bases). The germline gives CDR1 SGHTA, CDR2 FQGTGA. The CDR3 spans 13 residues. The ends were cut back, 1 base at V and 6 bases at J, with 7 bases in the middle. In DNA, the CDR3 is TGTGCCAGCAGCTTAATCGGGAGCAATGAGCAGTTCTTC. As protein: CASSLIGSNEQFF.

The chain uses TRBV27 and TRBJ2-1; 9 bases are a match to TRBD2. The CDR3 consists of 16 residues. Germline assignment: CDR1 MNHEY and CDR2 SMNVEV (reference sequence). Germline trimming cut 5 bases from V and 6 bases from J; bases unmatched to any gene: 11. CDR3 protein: CASSPVAGEGPNEQFF. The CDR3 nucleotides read TGTGCCAGCAGTCCCGTAGCGGGAGAAGGGCCCAATGAGCAGTTCTTC.

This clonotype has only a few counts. Here the CDR3 DNA reads TGTGCCAGCAGCTTCCCTAGGGATAGCACAGATACGCAGTATTTT. Translating it yields CASSFPRDSTDTQYF. This rearrangement joins TRBV7-8 to TRBJ2-3; the D is unclear. V lost 3 bases to trimming and J lost 0 bases, with 10 bases between them. Germline loops: CDR1 SGHVS, CDR2 FQNEAQ. CDR3 length: 15 amino acids.

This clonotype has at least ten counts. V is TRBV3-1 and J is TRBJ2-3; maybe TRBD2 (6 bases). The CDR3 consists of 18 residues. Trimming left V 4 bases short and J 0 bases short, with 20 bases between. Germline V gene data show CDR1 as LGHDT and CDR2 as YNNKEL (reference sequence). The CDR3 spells CASSRRSSGLGSTDTQYF. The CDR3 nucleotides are TGTGCCAGCAGCCGGAGGAGTAGCGGACTGGGGAGCACAGATACGCAGTATTTT.

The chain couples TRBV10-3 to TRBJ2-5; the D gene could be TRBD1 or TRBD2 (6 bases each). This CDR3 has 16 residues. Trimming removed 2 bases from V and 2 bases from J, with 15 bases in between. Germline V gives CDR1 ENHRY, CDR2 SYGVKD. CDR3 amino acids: CAISETGAGKQETQYF. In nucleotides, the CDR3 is TGTGCCATCAGTGAGACGGGGGCGGGCAAACAAGAGACCCAGTACTTC.

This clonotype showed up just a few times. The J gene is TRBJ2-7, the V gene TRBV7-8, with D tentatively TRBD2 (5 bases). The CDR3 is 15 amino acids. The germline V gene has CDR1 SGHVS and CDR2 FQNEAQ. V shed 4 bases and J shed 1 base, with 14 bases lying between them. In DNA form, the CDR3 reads TGTGCCAGCAGCTCAGGCCGGACGGGATCCTACGAGCAGTACTTC. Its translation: CASSSGRTGSYEQYF.

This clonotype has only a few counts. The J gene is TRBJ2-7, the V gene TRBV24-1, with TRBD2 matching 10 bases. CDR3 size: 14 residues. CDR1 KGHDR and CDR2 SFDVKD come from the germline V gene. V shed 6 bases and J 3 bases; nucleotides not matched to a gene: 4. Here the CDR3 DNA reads TGTGCCACCAGTAGCGGGAGGGCTATCTACGAGCAGTACTTC. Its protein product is CATSSGRAIYEQYF.

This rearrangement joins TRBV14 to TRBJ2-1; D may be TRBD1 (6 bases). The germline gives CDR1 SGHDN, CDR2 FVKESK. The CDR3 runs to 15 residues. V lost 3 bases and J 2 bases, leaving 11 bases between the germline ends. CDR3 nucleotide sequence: TGTGCCAGCAGCCACGCCGACAGGACCTACAATGAGCAGTTCTTC. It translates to CASSHADRTYNEQFF.

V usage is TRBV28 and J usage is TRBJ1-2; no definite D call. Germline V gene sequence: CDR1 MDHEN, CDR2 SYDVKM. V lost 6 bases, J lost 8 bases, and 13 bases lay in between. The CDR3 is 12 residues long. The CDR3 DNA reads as TGTGCCAGCAGCCTTCTTAGGTGGGGCTACACCTTC. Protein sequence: CASSLLRWGYTF.